This entry describes one T cell receptor (beta chain). Antigen: not known. This clone may be a read error of a much larger clone one base away. The second PCR ran about 6 to 12 cycles with a sample-barcoded 5' primer and J-beta primers. TCRdb passed the 5' RACE reads through MiXCR, listing each CDR3 protein once. Of about 1,500,000 distinct CDR3 sequences detected, roughly 28% appear once; the ten largest clones hold around 7.7%. The germline V gene has CDR1 SGHAT and CDR2 FQNNGV. The CDR3 has 17 amino acids. Donors ranged from about 6 to 90 years old and were healthy Caucasians in Russia. This entry is derived from a study of blood T cells in healthy people across ages. Points from the study as a whole: Donors of long life had a larger count of naive CD4+ cells and greater diversity than aged donors.

The sample consisted of blood. The gene calls are TRBV11-2 and TRBJ1-2, with TRBD1 as a possible D gene (5 bases). The TCR was taken from a woman younger than 45 in good health. The CDR3 bases are TGTGCCAGCAGCTCCGTGCTGGCGGGGCAGAATAACTATGGCTGCACCTTC. Translation: CASSSVLAGQNNYGCTF. The variable domain in full, with the rest retrieved from reference TRBV11-2 and TRBJ1-2, is EAGVAQSPRYKIIEKRQSVAFWCNPISGHATLYWYQQILGQGPKLLIQFQNNGVVDDSQLPKDRFSAERLKGVDSTLKIQPAKLEDSAVYLCASSSVLAGQNNYGCTFGSGTRLTVV.